The rows below give T cell receptor beta chains drawn from one sample of a study of blood T cell repertoires in COVID-19. Using immunoSEQ multiplex PCR, the repertoire was profiled, and TCRdb retains in-frame clones only, with some absent. The sample lists over 200,000 clones; 86% were seen once. The sample was PBMCs or T cells enriched from blood (not recorded which). These receptors were collected from a woman between 50 and 59 years old in a cohort exposed to, infected with or recovered from COVID-19 (not recorded which). Both conserved end residues are trimmed from each CDR3. The D gene is left open where the match is weak.

D gene | V gene | CDR3 protein
NA | TRBV19 | ASQSRGGSGNTIY
TRBD1 | TRBV30 | AWSPGTVGKLF
NA | TRBV5-4 | ASSIDSNTEAF
NA | TRBV2 | ASSPEYGELF
TRBD1 | TRBV2 | ASSRGQSNQPQH
NA | TRBV3-1/TRBV3-2 | ASSQRNPGTEAF
NA | TRBV3-1/TRBV3-2 | ASSQFPGEGSRRYYGYT
NA | TRBV4-2 | ASSQAGGRNNEKLF
TRBD1 | TRBV2 | ASSPGQGVNEQY
TRBD1 | TRBV15 | ATSSGQGRNQPQH
NA | TRBV4-2 | ASSQGSADQPQH
NA | TRBV6-5 | ASTNTGDTQY
NA | TRBV10-2 | ASSESKSGEY
TRBD1 | TRBV7-2 | ASSPFRVTGGNGYT
NA | TRBV4-1 | ASSHHIVKPGLNYGYT
NA | TRBV6-5 | ASSYLSGRGNTEAF
TRBD1 | TRBV18 | ASSRQGGRGNTIY
TRBD1 | TRBV5-4 | ASSRDRADNEKLL
NA | TRBV11-2 | ASSLKGGHPNEKLF
TRBD2 | TRBV4-3 | ASSPDGPGGRIQY
NA | TRBV30 | AWSVQAEPWNEQF
TRBD1 | TRBV11-3 | ASSVGTGGPQETQY
TRBD2 | TRBV27 | ASSIGTSGGPLF
NA | TRBV7-2 | ASSLAGQGNSPLH
NA | TRBV28 | ASTLHKRNSPLH